Following are 18 T cell receptor beta chains from one sample sequenced in a study of OX40 agonist ivuxolimab in advanced cancers. Produced via immunoSEQ multiplex PCR; TCRdb's table is partial and in-frame only. The data hold roughly 48,000 clones, with around 85% observed a single time. This sample comprised CD4+ or CD8+ T cells sorted from blood, obtained in a trial of the OX40 agonist ivuxolimab. The receptors come from an adult with an advanced solid tumor such as melanoma, head and neck, liver or kidney cancer.

In this sample, this clone is medium-sized. Within the sample, other DNA sequences also encode this same CDR3. V is TRBV6-6 and J is TRBJ2-1; D is perhaps TRBD2 (5 bases). The germline V gene has CDR1 MNHNY and CDR2 SVGAGI (reference sequence). The CDR3 is 14 residues long. Trimming removed 0 bases at V and 3 bases at J, with 6 bases between. In nucleotides, the CDR3 is TGTGCCAGCAGTTACTCGCGGGTCTACAATGAGCAGTTCTTC. The encoded protein is CASSYSRVYNEQFF.

V gene TRBV5-5 combines with J gene TRBJ1-5; 7 bases match TRBD1. This CDR3 spans 15 amino acids. Losses at the gene ends were 1 base for V and 6 bases for J; bases not matched to a gene: 7. Germline V gene sequence: CDR1 SGHKS, CDR2 YYEKEE (reference sequence). CDR3 sequence: CASSLLAGGGQPQHF. Written as DNA, the CDR3 is TGTGCCAGCAGCTTGTTGGCAGGGGGTGGTCAGCCCCAGCATTTT. The entire variable domain, with the rest obtained from reference TRBV5-5 and TRBJ1-5, is as follows: DAGVTQSPTHLIKTRGQQVTLRCSPISGHKSVSWYQQVLGQGPQFIFQYYEKEERGRGNFPDRFSARQFPNYSSELNVNALLLGDSALYLCASSLLAGGGQPQHFGDGTRLSIL.

This chain connects TRBV7-3 to TRBJ2-3, with 9 bases fitting TRBD2. V was pared by 3 bases and J by 0 bases, with 4 bases of the junction left unmatched. Germline loops: CDR1 SGHTA, CDR2 FQGTGA. The CDR3 has 16 residues. The CDR3 region is CASSFRLAGSTDTQYF. The CDR3 bases are TGTGCCAGCAGCTTTCGGCTAGCGGGAAGCACAGATACGCAGTATTTT.

The genes are TRBV11-3 and TRBJ2-3, with 7 bases matching TRBD2. CDR1 is SGHNT and CDR2 is YENEEA in the germline V gene. The CDR3 runs 15 residues. The V gene end was trimmed by 3 bases and the J gene end by 6 bases; junction bases not matched to a gene: 9. CDR3 in amino acids: CASSLGGTEVDTQYF. CDR3 DNA: TGTGCCAGCAGCTTGGGGGGGACCGAGGTCGATACGCAGTATTTT.

The rearrangement joins TRBV7-2 to TRBJ2-7; 11 bases are shared with TRBD2. The V gene end was trimmed by 0 bases and the J gene end by 6 bases; junction bases not matched to a gene: 4. From germline, CDR1 is SGHTA and CDR2 FQGNSA. The CDR3 spans 15 residues. Here the CDR3 reads CASSLAPGTSGEQYF. CDR3 nucleotides: TGTGCCAGCAGCTTAGCCCCCGGGACTAGCGGCGAGCAGTACTTC.

The V and J genes are TRBV12-5 and TRBJ2-1; the D is unclear. V dropped 6 bases and J dropped 5 bases, with 8 bases sitting between them. CDR1 and CDR2 (germline): LGHNT, FRNRAP. This CDR3 contains 12 residues. The CDR3 DNA follows: TGTGCTAGTGGCCAGTCGGACAATGAGCAGTTCTTC. It is translated as CASGQSDNEQFF.

The chain links TRBV5-6 to TRBJ2-2; 11 positions agree with TRBD1. The ends lost 8 bases at V and 6 bases at J; junction bases unmatched: 6. CDR1 is SGHDT and CDR2 is YYEEEE in the germline V gene. This CDR3 region has 14 residues. DNA for the CDR3: TGTGCCAGTTTCGGGACAGGGGGACCCGGGGAGCTGTTTTTT. It specifies CASFGTGGPGELFF.

The chain uses TRBV7-2 and TRBJ1-3; 7 bases match TRBD1. The germline gives CDR1 SGHTA, CDR2 FQGNSA. This CDR3 contains 17 residues. V shed 1 base, J shed 1 base, and the junction held 7 bases outside the gene matches. The CDR3 nucleotides read TGTGCCAGCAGCTTAGGACAGGGCAAGGTGTCTGGAAACACCATATATTTT. It codes for CASSLGQGKVSGNTIYF. The entire variable domain, with the rest obtained from reference TRBV7-2 and TRBJ1-3, is as follows: GAGVSQSPSNKVTEKGKDVELRCDPISGHTALYWYRQSLGQGLEFLIYFQGNSAPDKSGLPSDRFSAERTGGSVSTLTIQRTQQEDSAVYLCASSLGQGKVSGNTIYFGEGSWLTVV.

The CDR3 sequence: CATSREGSYQEELFF. The DNA of the CDR3 is TGTGCCACCAGCAGAGAAGGGTCCTACCAGGAGGAGCTGTTTTTT. The genes are TRBV15 and TRBJ2-2; no clear D gene. The CDR3 sequence is 15 residues long. V dropped 0 bases and J dropped 10 bases, with 15 bases sitting between them. Germline lookup yields CDR1 LNHNV and CDR2 YYDKDF (reference sequence).

The J gene is TRBJ2-1, the V gene TRBV6-7, with D possibly TRBD2 on 6 matching bases. TRBV6-7 counts as an open reading frame of uncertain function. Trimming removed 1 base from V and 9 bases from J, with 19 bases in between. The CDR3 spans 16 residues. This CDR3 is CASSYLGRDSHGEQFF. DNA of the CDR3: TGTGCCAGCAGTTACTTAGGGCGGGACTCACATGGTGAGCAGTTCTTC.

In its sample, this clone was seen a few times. CDR3 DNA: TGCGCCAGCAGCTTGGCGTGGGGCGCCGGGGAGCTGTTTTTT. Encoded protein: CASSLAWGAGELFF. This chain links TRBV5-1 with TRBJ2-2, with a tentative D call TRBD1 (5 bases). V gave up 0 bases and J gave up 6 bases, with 9 bases separating them. From germline, CDR1 is SGHRS and CDR2 YFSETQ. The length of the CDR3 is 14 residues.

The chain is built from TRBV30 and TRBJ1-2; no clear D gene. The V end lost 1 base, the J end lost 2 bases, and 8 bases lay between the germline ends. Germline V gene sequence: CDR1 GTSNPN, CDR2 SVGIG (reference sequence). The CDR3 covers 13 residues. DNA of the CDR3: TGTGCCTGGAGTGACAATTTAAACTATGGCTACACCTTC. As protein: CAWSDNLNYGYTF. Full variable domain (remainder filled in from reference TRBV30 and TRBJ1-2): SQTIHQWPATLVQPVGSPLSLECTVEGTSNPNLYWYRQAAGRGLQLLFYSVGIGQISSEVPQNLSASRPQDRQFILSSKKLLLSDSGFYLCAWSDNLNYGYTFGSGTRLTVV.

The chain employs TRBV15 and TRBJ1-2; D is undetermined. CDR3 length equals 13 residues. Trimming pared 4 bases from V and 4 bases from J, leaving 10 bases between. Per the germline V gene, CDR1 is LNHNV and CDR2 is YYDKDF (reference sequence). CDR3 nucleotide sequence: TGTGCCACCAGCATACGGATCCTCTATGGCTACACCTTC. Translated, it gives CATSIRILYGYTF. Looking up the rest from reference TRBV15 and TRBJ1-2 gives the full variable domain: DAMVIQNPRYQVTQFGKPVTLSCSQTLNHNVMYWYQQKSSQAPKLLFHYYDKDFNNEADTPDNFQSRRPNTSFCFLDIRSPGLGDTAMYLCATSIRILYGYTFGSGTRLTVV.

The chain joins TRBV19 to TRBJ1-1; D not resolved. V lost 7 bases and J lost 0, with 12 bases in between. Germline V gene lookup returns CDR1 LNHDA and CDR2 SQIVND (reference sequence). The CDR3 is 14 amino acids. The CDR3 protein is CASTTGLLNTEAFF. The CDR3 DNA reads as TGTGCCAGTACCACCGGACTCCTGAACACTGAAGCTTTCTTT. Variable domain in full (rest from reference TRBV19 and TRBJ1-1): DGGITQSPKYLFRKEGQNVTLSCEQNLNHDAMYWYRQDPGQGLRLIYYSQIVNDFQKGDIAEGYSVSREKKESFPLTVTSAQKNPTAFYLCASTTGLLNTEAFFGQGTRLTVV.

In this sample, this clone is medium-sized. The chain joins TRBV5-6 to TRBJ1-5, with TRBD1 matching over 8 bases. The germline V gene has CDR1 SGHDT and CDR2 YYEEEE. This CDR3 spans 14 amino acids. V trimming: 5 bases; J trimming: 7 bases; junction bases outside the gene matches: 8. The CDR3 protein is CASSPDRAAQPQHF. The CDR3 nucleotides read TGTGCCAGCAGTCCGGACAGGGCGGCGCAGCCCCAGCATTTT.

V is TRBV7-2 and J is TRBJ2-3; TRBD2 matches at 13 bases. Trimming at V came to 5 bases and at J to 14 bases, leaving 7 bases not matched to a gene. CDR3 size: 13 residues. From germline, CDR1 is SGHTA and CDR2 FQGNSA. CDR3 amino acids: CASSPGLAGAPYF. The DNA for the CDR3 is TGTGCCAGCAGCCCCGGACTAGCGGGGGCCCCGTATTTT.

This clone was recorded a few times. This chain links TRBV7-8 with TRBJ2-7, with 10 bases lining up with TRBD2. With V trimmed by 1 base and J by 6 bases, 3 bases remained unmatched. Germline V gives CDR1 SGHVS, CDR2 FQNEAQ. The CDR3 spans 14 residues. The CDR3 reads CASSLGTSGAEQYF. Here the CDR3 DNA reads TGTGCCAGCAGCTTAGGAACTAGCGGGGCCGAGCAGTACTTC.

The chain employs TRBV6-5 and TRBJ2-7; no clear D gene. Germline V gene data show CDR1 as MNHEY and CDR2 as SVGAGI. The CDR3 spans 13 residues. Trimming cost V 7 bases and J 0 bases, with 10 bases left between them. CDR3 sequence reads: CASINPGSYEQYF. DNA for the CDR3: TGTGCCAGCATTAACCCGGGCTCCTACGAGCAGTACTTC.